This T cell receptor (beta chain) was sequenced in a study of T cell responses to AZD1222 COVID-19 vaccine. Generated by immunoSEQ multiplex PCR, the TCRdb table keeps only in-frame clones and is missing some. This sample yields 110,000 or so clones, of which 80% to 95% are seen a single time; roughly 4.2% belongs to the top ten. Looked up from germline, CDR1 is LGHDT and CDR2 is YNNKEL (reference sequence). The junction had 8 bases not matched to a gene; V was cut back by 0 bases and J by 7 bases. The CDR3 covers 16 residues. The input for sequencing was peripheral blood, taken 28 days after the second dose of the MenACWY control vaccine. The clonotype comes from an adult who received the MenACWY meningococcal vaccine as a control. The rearrangement joins TRBV3-1 (or the pseudogene TRBV3-2) to TRBJ2-3, with 9 nucleotides matching TRBD2. The CDR3 DNA follows: TGTGCCAGCAGCCAAGAACGGCCTAGCGGGATGAATACGCAGTATTTT. It encodes CASSQERPSGMNTQYF.